This is a list of T cell receptor beta chains from one sample in a study of OX40 agonist ivuxolimab in advanced cancers. Here immunoSEQ multiplex PCR was the method, and the copy in TCRdb shows in-frame clones only, minus some. The sample records 70,000 to 75,000 clones, roughly 90% being singletons. The material was CD4+ or CD8+ T cells sorted from blood, obtained in a trial of the OX40 agonist ivuxolimab. All receptors come from an adult with an advanced solid tumor such as melanoma, head and neck, liver or kidney cancer. Each CDR3 is given with its conserved first and last residue. Fields, in order: V gene, J gene, clone size, D gene, CDR3 DNA, CDR3 protein. A D gene is named only where the DNA matches it firmly. Not every row has a clone size; where given, it reads once, few, many or a size class.

v_gene: TRBV9
j_gene: TRBJ2-6
abundance: -
d_gene: -
CDR3nt: TGTGCCAGCAGCTCCTCTGGGGCCAACGTCCTGACTTTC
CDR3aa: CASSSSGANVLTF

v_gene: TRBV7-9
j_gene: TRBJ2-5
abundance: -
d_gene: -
CDR3nt: TGTGCCAGCAGCTTAGACCCGTTTCAGACCCAGTACTTC
CDR3aa: CASSLDPFQTQYF

v_gene: TRBV11-3
j_gene: TRBJ2-1
abundance: -
d_gene: TRBD2
CDR3nt: TGTGCCAGCAGTCGTCGCGGGCTAGCGGGATTCGTTGAGCAGTTCTTC
CDR3aa: CASSRRGLAGFVEQFF

v_gene: TRBV28
j_gene: TRBJ1-4
abundance: -
d_gene: TRBD1
CDR3nt: TGTGCCAGCAGTTTTTTAGGGGGCGCGAGTGAAAAACTGTTTTTT
CDR3aa: CASSFLGGASEKLFF

v_gene: TRBV9
j_gene: TRBJ2-3
abundance: -
d_gene: TRBD2
CDR3nt: TGTGCCAGCAGCGGGGGGACTAGTCTGATGGCGCAGTATTTT
CDR3aa: CASSGGTSLMAQYF

v_gene: TRBV18
j_gene: TRBJ2-2
abundance: -
d_gene: TRBD1
CDR3nt: TGTGCCAGCTCGCTCAGACAGGGTATGAGCACCGGGGAGCTGTTTTTT
CDR3aa: CASSLRQGMSTGELFF

v_gene: TRBV6-6
j_gene: TRBJ2-3
abundance: -
d_gene: TRBD1
CDR3nt: TGTGCCAGCAGTTACGCGACAGGGGGGAAAGATACGCAGTATTTT
CDR3aa: CASSYATGGKDTQYF

v_gene: TRBV14
j_gene: TRBJ2-7
abundance: -
d_gene: -
CDR3nt: TGTGCCAGCAGCCAGCGGACAGACATCTACGAGCAGTACTTC
CDR3aa: CASSQRTDIYEQYF

v_gene: TRBV5-5
j_gene: TRBJ1-3
abundance: -
d_gene: -
CDR3nt: TGTGCCAGCAGCCGGGGACCGCTCTCTGGAAACACCATATATTTT
CDR3aa: CASSRGPLSGNTIYF

v_gene: TRBV5-6
j_gene: TRBJ1-1
abundance: -
d_gene: -
CDR3nt: TGTGCCAGCAGCTTGGAGCAGGCGAACACTGAAGCTTTCTTT
CDR3aa: CASSLEQANTEAFF

v_gene: TRBV30
j_gene: TRBJ2-1
abundance: -
d_gene: -
CDR3nt: TGTGCCTGGAGCCGAGGGACTCAATTTACTAATGAGCAGTTCTTC
CDR3aa: CAWSRGTQFTNEQFF

v_gene: TRBV2
j_gene: TRBJ2-1
abundance: -
d_gene: TRBD2
CDR3nt: TGTGCCAGCAGTACCCCGCCGGGAGGGCCCCACAATGAGCAGTTCTTC
CDR3aa: CASSTPPGGPHNEQFF

v_gene: TRBV6-4
j_gene: TRBJ2-2
abundance: -
d_gene: TRBD2
CDR3nt: TGTGCCAGCAGACATCTGCCGACTAGCGCGAGGCACACCGGGGAGCTGTTTTTT
CDR3aa: CASRHLPTSARHTGELFF

v_gene: TRBV7-9
j_gene: TRBJ2-1
abundance: -
d_gene: TRBD2
CDR3nt: TGTGCCAGCAGCTTAGTATTCAGCGGGGTCTCCTACAATGAGCAGTTCTTC
CDR3aa: CASSLVFSGVSYNEQFF

v_gene: TRBV7-9
j_gene: TRBJ2-1
abundance: -
d_gene: -
CDR3nt: TGTGCCAGCAGGGCAGGGTGGATCAATGAGCAGTTCTTC
CDR3aa: CASRAGWINEQFF

v_gene: TRBV6-6
j_gene: TRBJ1-3
abundance: -
d_gene: -
CDR3nt: TGTGCCAGCAGTTACGGGGAAAACTCTGGAAACACCATATATTTT
CDR3aa: CASSYGENSGNTIYF

v_gene: TRBV11-2
j_gene: TRBJ2-2
abundance: -
d_gene: TRBD1
CDR3nt: TGTGCCAGCAGCGCACAGGACAGGGGGAACACCGGGGAGCTGTTTTTT
CDR3aa: CASSAQDRGNTGELFF

v_gene: TRBV29-1
j_gene: TRBJ1-1
abundance: -
d_gene: TRBD1
CDR3nt: TGCAGCGTTTTTCGACAGGGGGGAGGGACTGAAGCTTTCTTT
CDR3aa: CSVFRQGGGTEAFF

v_gene: TRBV5-1
j_gene: TRBJ2-5
abundance: -
d_gene: TRBD1
CDR3nt: TGCGCCAGCAGCCCGCAGGGGGCCCAGGAGACCCAGTACTTC
CDR3aa: CASSPQGAQETQYF

v_gene: TRBV28
j_gene: TRBJ2-5
abundance: -
d_gene: TRBD1
CDR3nt: TGTGCCAGCAGAGGGACAGGGGGTATGGAGACCCAGTACTTC
CDR3aa: CASRGTGGMETQYF

v_gene: TRBV19
j_gene: TRBJ2-1
abundance: -
d_gene: TRBD2
CDR3nt: TGTGCCAGTAGTACCCCCTCGGGGGGGATTAATGAGCAGTTCTTC
CDR3aa: CASSTPSGGINEQFF

v_gene: TRBV5-8
j_gene: TRBJ2-4
abundance: -
d_gene: TRBD1
CDR3nt: TGTGCCAGCAGCTTGGGACAGGGGAACATTCAGTACTTC
CDR3aa: CASSLGQGNIQYF

v_gene: TRBV9
j_gene: TRBJ1-2
abundance: -
d_gene: -
CDR3nt: TGTGCCAGCAGCTTCCGGACACTCACCCCCAACTATGGCTACACCTTC
CDR3aa: CASSFRTLTPNYGYTF

v_gene: TRBV5-4
j_gene: TRBJ2-6
abundance: -
d_gene: -
CDR3nt: TGTGCCAGCAGCGGCGTCCGCTCTGGGGCCAACGTCCTGACTTTC
CDR3aa: CASSGVRSGANVLTF

v_gene: TRBV6-6
j_gene: TRBJ2-7
abundance: -
d_gene: TRBD2
CDR3nt: TGTGCCAGCCGAGTATCGGGGGGTTACGAGCAGTACTTC
CDR3aa: CASRVSGGYEQYF

v_gene: TRBV13
j_gene: TRBJ2-5
abundance: once
d_gene: -
CDR3nt: TGTGCCAGCAGCCAAAAACAGGTCCAAGAGACCCAGTACTTC
CDR3aa: CASSQKQVQETQYF

v_gene: TRBV5-8
j_gene: TRBJ1-4
abundance: -
d_gene: -
CDR3nt: TGTGCCAGCGCCCGGGCGGGGGCTGCTAATGAAAAACTGTTTTTT
CDR3aa: CASARAGAANEKLFF

v_gene: TRBV15
j_gene: TRBJ2-5
abundance: -
d_gene: TRBD2
CDR3nt: TGTGCCACCAGCAGAGAGGGGAGGGGTCCCCAAGAGACCCAGTACTTC
CDR3aa: CATSREGRGPQETQYF

v_gene: TRBV5-1
j_gene: TRBJ2-2
abundance: -
d_gene: TRBD2
CDR3nt: TGCGCCAGCAGCTTGGAGTCTAGCGGGAGAGTCAGCTCTGGCTCGCGGGAGCTGTTTTTT
CDR3aa: CASSLESSGRVSSGSRELFF

v_gene: TRBV7-9
j_gene: TRBJ2-1
abundance: -
d_gene: -
CDR3nt: TGTGCCAGCAGCTTAGTGCAGGAGCAGTTCTTC
CDR3aa: CASSLVQEQFF

v_gene: TRBV5-1
j_gene: TRBJ2-3
abundance: -
d_gene: TRBD2
CDR3nt: TGCGCCAGCAGCTTGGCTAGCGGGAGTGGTTCAGATACGCAGTATTTT
CDR3aa: CASSLASGSGSDTQYF

v_gene: TRBV5-6
j_gene: TRBJ2-3
abundance: -
d_gene: -
CDR3nt: TGTGCCAGCAGCTCACTAGGGGGGAGTACAGATACGCAGTATTTT
CDR3aa: CASSSLGGSTDTQYF

v_gene: TRBV18
j_gene: TRBJ2-5
abundance: -
d_gene: -
CDR3nt: TGTGCCAGCTCACCACCGGCGGCTTCTCAAGAGACCCAGTACTTC
CDR3aa: CASSPPAASQETQYF

v_gene: TRBV27
j_gene: TRBJ2-1
abundance: once
d_gene: -
CDR3nt: TGTGCCAGCAGAAGTGGGGGGCTAGAAGCCTACAATGAGCAGTTCTTC
CDR3aa: CASRSGGLEAYNEQFF

v_gene: TRBV15
j_gene: TRBJ1-4
abundance: once
d_gene: TRBD1
CDR3nt: TGTGCCACCAGCAGAGCCCAGGGGGTTAATGAAAAACTGTTTTTT
CDR3aa: CATSRAQGVNEKLFF

v_gene: TRBV6-5
j_gene: TRBJ1-1
abundance: -
d_gene: -
CDR3nt: TGTGCCAGCAGTTATGGGGTTTGGGTGGACACTGAAGCTTTCTTT
CDR3aa: CASSYGVWVDTEAFF

v_gene: TRBV27
j_gene: TRBJ1-4
abundance: -
d_gene: TRBD1
CDR3nt: TGTGCCAGCAGTTTAGCAGGGGGGGAAAATGAAAAACTGTTTTTT
CDR3aa: CASSLAGGENEKLFF

v_gene: TRBV10-3
j_gene: TRBJ2-5
abundance: -
d_gene: -
CDR3nt: TGTGCCATCAGTTTTAACCGGGACATCCAAGAGACCCAGTACTTC
CDR3aa: CAISFNRDIQETQYF